This record looks at one T cell receptor beta chain sequence and its context. Relative to the germline gene, one junction end is altered; a read error may explain this. The sample comes from a study of blood T cells in healthy people across ages. Sample-barcoded 5' priming and a J-beta primer mix drove a second PCR of roughly 7 to 11 cycles. TCRdb recomputed calls from the 5' RACE reads with MiXCR, one row per CDR3 protein. The table has around 1.1 million distinct CDR3 sequences, under 40% seen once. CDR1 is MNHNS, CDR2 SASEGT, per germline. This CDR3 is built from 14 residues. Sequenced sample: blood. The chain carries TRBV6-1 and TRBJ2-7; D unclear. The source is a young man in good health. CDR3 protein: CAGRKEYSDYEQYF. CDR3 coding DNA: TGTGCCGGCAGGAAAGAGTACTCCGACTACGAGCAGTACTTC.